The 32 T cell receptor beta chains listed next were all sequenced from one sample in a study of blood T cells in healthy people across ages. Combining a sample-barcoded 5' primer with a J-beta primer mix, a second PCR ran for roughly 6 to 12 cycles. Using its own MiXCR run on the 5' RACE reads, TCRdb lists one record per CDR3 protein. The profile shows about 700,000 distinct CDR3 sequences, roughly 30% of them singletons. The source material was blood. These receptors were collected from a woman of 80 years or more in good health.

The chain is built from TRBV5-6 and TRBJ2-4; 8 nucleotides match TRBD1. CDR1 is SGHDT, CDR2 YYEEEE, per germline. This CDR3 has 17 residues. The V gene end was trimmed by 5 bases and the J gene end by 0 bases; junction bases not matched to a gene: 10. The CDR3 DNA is TGTGCCAGCAGTGTCGTCGGGGACAGGTCAGCCAAAAACATTCAGTACTTC. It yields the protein CASSVVGDRSAKNIQYF.

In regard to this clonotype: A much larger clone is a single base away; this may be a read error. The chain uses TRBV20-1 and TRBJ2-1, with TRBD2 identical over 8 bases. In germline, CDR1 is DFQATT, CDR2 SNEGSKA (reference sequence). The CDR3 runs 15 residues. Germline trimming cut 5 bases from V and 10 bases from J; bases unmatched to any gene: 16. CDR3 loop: CSASRVAGGRGEQFF. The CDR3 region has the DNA TGCAGTGCTTCACGAGTGGCGGGGGGCCGGGGGGAGCAGTTCTTC.

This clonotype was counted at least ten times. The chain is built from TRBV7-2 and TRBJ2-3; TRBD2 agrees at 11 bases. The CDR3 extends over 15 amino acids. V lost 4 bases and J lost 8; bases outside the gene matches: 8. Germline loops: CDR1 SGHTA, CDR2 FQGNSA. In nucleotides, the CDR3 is TGTGCCAGCAGCTCTAGCGGGGGGACCCTCGGTACGCAGTATTTT. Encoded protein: CASSSSGGTLGTQYF.

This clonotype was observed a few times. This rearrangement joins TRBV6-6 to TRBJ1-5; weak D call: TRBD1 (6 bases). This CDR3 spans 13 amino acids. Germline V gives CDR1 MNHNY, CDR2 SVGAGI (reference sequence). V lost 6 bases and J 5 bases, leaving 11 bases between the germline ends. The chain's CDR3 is CASREQGHQPQHF. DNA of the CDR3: TGTGCCAGCAGGGAACAGGGACATCAGCCCCAGCATTTT.

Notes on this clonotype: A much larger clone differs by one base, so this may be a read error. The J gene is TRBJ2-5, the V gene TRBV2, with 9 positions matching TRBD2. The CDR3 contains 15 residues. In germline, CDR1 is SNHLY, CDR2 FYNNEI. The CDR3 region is CAGSGWRGGQETQYF. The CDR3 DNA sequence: TGTGCCGGCAGTGGGTGGCGGGGGGGTCAAGAGACCCAGTACTTC.

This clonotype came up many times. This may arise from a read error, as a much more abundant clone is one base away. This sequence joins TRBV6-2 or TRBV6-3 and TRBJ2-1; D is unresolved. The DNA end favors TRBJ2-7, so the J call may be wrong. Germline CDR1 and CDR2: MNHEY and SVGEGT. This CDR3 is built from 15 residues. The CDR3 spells CASGSRGRVYNEQYF. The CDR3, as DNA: TGTGCCAGCGGGTCTAGAGGACGGGTCTACAATGAGCAGTACTTC.

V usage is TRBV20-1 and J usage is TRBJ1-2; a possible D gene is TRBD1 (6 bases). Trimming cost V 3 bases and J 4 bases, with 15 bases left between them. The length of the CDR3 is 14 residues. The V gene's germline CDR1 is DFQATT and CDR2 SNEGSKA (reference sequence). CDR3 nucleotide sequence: TGCAGTGCTAGGGATGAACGAGGGGGCTATGGCTACACCTTC. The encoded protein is CSARDERGGYGYTF.

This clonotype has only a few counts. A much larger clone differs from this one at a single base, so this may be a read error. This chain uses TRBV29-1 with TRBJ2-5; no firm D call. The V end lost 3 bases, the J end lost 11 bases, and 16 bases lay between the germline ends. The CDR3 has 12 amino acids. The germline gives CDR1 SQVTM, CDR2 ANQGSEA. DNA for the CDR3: TGCAGCGTTGATGAGACTCACAATGAGCAGTACTTC. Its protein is CSVDETHNEQYF.

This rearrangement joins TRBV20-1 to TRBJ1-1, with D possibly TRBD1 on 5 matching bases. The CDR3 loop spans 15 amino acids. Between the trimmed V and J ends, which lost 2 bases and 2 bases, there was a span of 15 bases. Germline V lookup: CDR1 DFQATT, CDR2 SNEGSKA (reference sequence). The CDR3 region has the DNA TGCAGTGCTAGATCACATACAGGACGAAACACTGAAGCTTTCTTT. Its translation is CSARSHTGRNTEAFF.

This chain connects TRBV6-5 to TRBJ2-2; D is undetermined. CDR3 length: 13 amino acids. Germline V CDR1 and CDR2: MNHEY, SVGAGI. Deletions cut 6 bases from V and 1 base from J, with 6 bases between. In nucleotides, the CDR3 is TGTGCCAGCAGAAAGGTGAACACCGGGGAGCTGTTTTTT. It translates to CASRKVNTGELFF.

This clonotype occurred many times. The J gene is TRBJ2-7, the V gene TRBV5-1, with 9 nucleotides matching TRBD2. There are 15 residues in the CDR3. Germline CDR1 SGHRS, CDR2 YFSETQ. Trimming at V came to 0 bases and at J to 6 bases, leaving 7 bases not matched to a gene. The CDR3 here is CASSLVAAGGAEQYF. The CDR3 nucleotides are TGCGCCAGCAGCTTGGTAGCGGCGGGGGGGGCCGAGCAGTACTTC.

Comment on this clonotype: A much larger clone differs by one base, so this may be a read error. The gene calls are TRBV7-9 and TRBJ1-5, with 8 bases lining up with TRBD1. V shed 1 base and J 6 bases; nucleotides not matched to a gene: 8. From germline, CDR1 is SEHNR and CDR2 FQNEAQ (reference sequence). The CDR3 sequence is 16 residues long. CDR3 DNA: TGTGCCAGCAGCTTAGTAGCAGGGGGCGACGGTCAGCCCCAGCATTTT. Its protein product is CASSLVAGGDGQPQHF. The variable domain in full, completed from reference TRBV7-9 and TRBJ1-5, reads DTGVSQNPRHKITKRGQNVTFRCDPISEHNRLYWYRQTLGQGPEFLTYFQNEAQLEKSRLLSDRFSAERPKGSFSTLEIQRTEQGDSAMYLCASSLVAGGDGQPQHFGDGTRLSIL.

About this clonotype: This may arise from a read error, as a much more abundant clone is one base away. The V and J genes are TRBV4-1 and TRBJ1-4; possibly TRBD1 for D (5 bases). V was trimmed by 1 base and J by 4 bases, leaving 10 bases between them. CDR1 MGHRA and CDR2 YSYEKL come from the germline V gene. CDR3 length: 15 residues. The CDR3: CASSQGGQGNEKLFF. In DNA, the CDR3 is TGCGCCAGCAGCCAAGGCGGTCAGGGTAATGAAAAACTGTTTTTT.

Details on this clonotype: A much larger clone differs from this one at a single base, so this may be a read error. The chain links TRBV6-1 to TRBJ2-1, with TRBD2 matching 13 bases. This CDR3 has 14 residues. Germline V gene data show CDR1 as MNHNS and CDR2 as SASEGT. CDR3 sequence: CANSTSGGVVRRFF. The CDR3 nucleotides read TGTGCCAACAGTACTAGCGGGGGGGTTGTCCGTCGGTTCTTC.

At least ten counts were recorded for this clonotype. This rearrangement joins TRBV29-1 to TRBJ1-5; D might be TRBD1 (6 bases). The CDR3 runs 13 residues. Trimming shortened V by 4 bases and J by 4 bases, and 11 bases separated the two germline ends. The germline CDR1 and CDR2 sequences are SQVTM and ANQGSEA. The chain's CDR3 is CSVVQGRNQPQHF. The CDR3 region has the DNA TGCAGCGTTGTGCAGGGGCGAAATCAGCCCCAGCATTTT.

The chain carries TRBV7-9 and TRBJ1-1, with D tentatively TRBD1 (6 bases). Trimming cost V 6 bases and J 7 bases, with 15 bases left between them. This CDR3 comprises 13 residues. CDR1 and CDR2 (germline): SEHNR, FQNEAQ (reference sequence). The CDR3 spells CASSPGGGFEAFF. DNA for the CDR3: TGTGCCAGCAGTCCGGGGGGGGGCTTTGAAGCTTTCTTT.

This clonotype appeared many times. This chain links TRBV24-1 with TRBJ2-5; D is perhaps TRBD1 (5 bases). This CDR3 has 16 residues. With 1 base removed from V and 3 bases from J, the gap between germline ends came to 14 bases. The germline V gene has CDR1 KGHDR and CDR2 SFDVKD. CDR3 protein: CATSDFGWGSKETQYF. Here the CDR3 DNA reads TGTGCCACCAGTGATTTCGGGTGGGGCAGCAAAGAGACCCAGTACTTC.

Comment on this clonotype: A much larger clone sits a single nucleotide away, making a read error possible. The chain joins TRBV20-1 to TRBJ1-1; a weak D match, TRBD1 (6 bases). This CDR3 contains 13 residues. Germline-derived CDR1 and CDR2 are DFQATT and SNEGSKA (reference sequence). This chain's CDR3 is CNARGHANTEAFF. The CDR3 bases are TGCAATGCTAGGGGACACGCGAACACTGAAGCTTTCTTT.

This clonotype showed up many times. The CDR3 nucleotides are TGTGCCAGCAGTGGTCCAGCGGGGGGGAGTTCCTACAATGAGCAGTTCTTC. This encodes CASSGPAGGSSYNEQFF. The rearrangement uses TRBV6-1 and TRBJ2-1, with 10 nucleotides matching TRBD2. The CDR3 extends over 17 amino acids. With V trimmed by 4 bases and J by 1 base, 7 bases remained unmatched. CDR1 is MNHNS and CDR2 is SASEGT in the germline V gene.

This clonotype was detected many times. The CDR3 is CASSLDQGVAGDEQFF. CDR3 nucleotides: TGTGCCAGCAGCTTAGATCAGGGTGTGGCCGGCGATGAGCAGTTCTTC. This chain joins TRBV11-3 and TRBJ2-1; possibly TRBD1 for D (5 bases). The CDR3 is 16 amino acids. V lost 0 bases to trimming and J lost 8 bases, with 17 bases between them. Germline V lookup: CDR1 SGHNT, CDR2 YENEEA.

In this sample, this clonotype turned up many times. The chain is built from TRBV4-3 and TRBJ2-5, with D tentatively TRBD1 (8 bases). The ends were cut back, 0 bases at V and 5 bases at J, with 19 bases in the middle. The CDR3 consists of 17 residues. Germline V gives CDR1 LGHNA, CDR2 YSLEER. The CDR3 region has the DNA TGCGCCAGCAGCCAAGACCTACAACAGGGGGGGAAGGAGACCCAGTACTTC. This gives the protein CASSQDLQQGGKETQYF.

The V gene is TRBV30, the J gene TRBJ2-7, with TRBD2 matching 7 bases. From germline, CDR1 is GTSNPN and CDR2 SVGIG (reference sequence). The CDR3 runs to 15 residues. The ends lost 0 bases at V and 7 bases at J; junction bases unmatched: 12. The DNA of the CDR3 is TGTGCCTGGAGTGTACAGCCTAGCGGTTCCAATGAGCAGTACTTC. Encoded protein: CAWSVQPSGSNEQYF.

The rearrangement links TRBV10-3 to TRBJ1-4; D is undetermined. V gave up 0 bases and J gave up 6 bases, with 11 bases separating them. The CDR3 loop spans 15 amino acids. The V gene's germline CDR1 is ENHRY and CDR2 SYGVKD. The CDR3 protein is CAISESVLPYEKLFF. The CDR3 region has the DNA TGTGCCATCAGTGAGTCGGTATTGCCCTATGAAAAACTGTTTTTT.

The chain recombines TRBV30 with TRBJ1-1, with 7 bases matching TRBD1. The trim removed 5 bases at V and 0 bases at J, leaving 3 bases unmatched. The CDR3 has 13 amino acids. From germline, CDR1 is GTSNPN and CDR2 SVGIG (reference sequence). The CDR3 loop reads CAWCGTVNTEAFF. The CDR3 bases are TGTGCCTGGTGTGGGACAGTGAACACTGAAGCTTTCTTT.

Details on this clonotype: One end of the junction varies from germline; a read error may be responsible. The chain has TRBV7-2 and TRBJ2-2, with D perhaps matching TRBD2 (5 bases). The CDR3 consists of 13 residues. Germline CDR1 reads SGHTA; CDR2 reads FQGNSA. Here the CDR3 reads CASTNRNTGERFF. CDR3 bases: TGTGCCAGCACCAACAGAAACACCGGGGAGCGGTTTTTT.

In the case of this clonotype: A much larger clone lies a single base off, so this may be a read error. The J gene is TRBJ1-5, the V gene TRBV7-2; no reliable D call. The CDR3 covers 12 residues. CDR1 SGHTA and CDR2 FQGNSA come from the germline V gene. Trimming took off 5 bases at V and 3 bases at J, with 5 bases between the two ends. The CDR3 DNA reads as TGTGCCAGCAGCACCTACAATCAGCCCCAGCATTTT. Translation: CASSTYNQPQHF.

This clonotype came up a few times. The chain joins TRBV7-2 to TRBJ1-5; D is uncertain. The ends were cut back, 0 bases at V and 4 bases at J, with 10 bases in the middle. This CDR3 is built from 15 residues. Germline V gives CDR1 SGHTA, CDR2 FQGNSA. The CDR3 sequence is CASSLASQNNQPQHF. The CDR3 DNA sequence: TGTGCCAGCAGCTTAGCGTCGCAGAATAATCAGCCCCAGCATTTT. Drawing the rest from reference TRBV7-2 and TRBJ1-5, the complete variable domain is GAGVSQSPSNKVTEKGKDVELRCDPISGHTALYWYRQSLGQGLEFLIYFQGNSAPDKSGLPSDRFSAERTGGSVSTLTIQRTQQEDSAVYLCASSLASQNNQPQHFGDGTRLSIL.

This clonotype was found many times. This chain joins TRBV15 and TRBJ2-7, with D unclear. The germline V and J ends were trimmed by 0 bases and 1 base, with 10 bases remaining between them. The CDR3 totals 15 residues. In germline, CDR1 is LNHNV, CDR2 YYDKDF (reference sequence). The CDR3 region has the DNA TGTGCCACCAGCAGAGAGATGACTTCATCCTACGAGCAGTACTTC. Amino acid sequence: CATSREMTSSYEQYF.

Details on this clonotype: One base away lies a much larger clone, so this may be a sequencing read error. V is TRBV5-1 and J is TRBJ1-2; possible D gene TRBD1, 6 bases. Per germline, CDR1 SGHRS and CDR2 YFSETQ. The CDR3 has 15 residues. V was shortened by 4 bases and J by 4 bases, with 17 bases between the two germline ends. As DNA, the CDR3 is TGCGCCAGCAGCCTCGGGGCAGGGGCCCCCTATGGCTACACCTTC. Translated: CASSLGAGAPYGYTF.

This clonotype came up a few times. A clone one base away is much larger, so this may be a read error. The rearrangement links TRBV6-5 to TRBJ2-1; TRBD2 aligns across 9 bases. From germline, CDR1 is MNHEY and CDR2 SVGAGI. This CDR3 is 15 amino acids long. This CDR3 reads CASSYQGLAGNEQVF. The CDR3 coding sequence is TGTGCCAGCAGTTACCAGGGCCTAGCGGGGAATGAGCAGGTCTTC.

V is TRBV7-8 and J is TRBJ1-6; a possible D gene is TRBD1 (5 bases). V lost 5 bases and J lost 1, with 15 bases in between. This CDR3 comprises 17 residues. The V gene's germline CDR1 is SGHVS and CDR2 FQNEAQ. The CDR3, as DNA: TGTGCCAGCAGCCCAACGGGGGGAACGTCCTATAATTCACCCCTCCACTTT. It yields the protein CASSPTGGTSYNSPLHF.

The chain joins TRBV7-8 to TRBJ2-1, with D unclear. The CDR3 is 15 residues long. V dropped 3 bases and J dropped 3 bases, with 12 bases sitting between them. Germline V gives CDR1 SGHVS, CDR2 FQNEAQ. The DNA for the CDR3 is TGTGCCAGCAGCTTGGCCCGGACCCGCTACAATGAGCAGTTCTTC. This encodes CASSLARTRYNEQFF.